These T cell receptor beta chains were read from a single sample in a study of CD8 T cells in ankylosing spondylitis. TCRdb reanalysed the 5' RACE reads using MiXCR and keeps one entry per CDR3 protein. In the table there are approximately 350,000 distinct CDR3 sequences, 20% to 25% of which are singletons. Sequencing was performed on blood, either unsorted or a sorted T cell fraction (not recorded which). Receptors originate from a male donor with ankylosing spondylitis or in good health (not recorded which). Each CDR3 is given with its conserved first and last residue. Each record gives: D gene, V gene, clone size, J gene, CDR3 DNA, CDR3 protein. D genes are given only for firm matches. The size of a clone is reported for some rows only, either as once, few or many, or as a class for expanded clones.

TRBD1	TRBV27	few	TRBJ2-7	TGTGCCAGCAGCGCCGGGACAGCCCTCGAGCAGTACTTC	CASSAGTALEQYF
TRBD1	TRBV12-3/TRBV12-4	few	TRBJ2-5	TGTGCCAGCAGGGGGACAGGGTCAGTGGTCGAGACCCAGTACTTC	CASRGTGSVVETQYF
-	TRBV4-2	few	TRBJ2-6	TGTGCCAGCAGCCAAACAGCCGGGTACCCCCCCTCTGGGGCCAACGTCCTGACTTTC	CASSQTAGYPPSGANVLTF
TRBD2	TRBV6-5	many	TRBJ2-7	TGTGCCAGCAGTTACGGACTAGGGTCCTACGAGCAGTACTTC	CASSYGLGSYEQYF
-	TRBV30	-	TRBJ2-7	TGTGCCTGGAGTTGGGGGGACGAGCAGTACTTC	CAWSWGDEQYF
-	TRBV12-3/TRBV12-4	-	TRBJ1-1	TGTGCCAGCAGTTTATGGGGGAGAGACACTGAAGCTTTCTTT	CASSLWGRDTEAFF
-	TRBV12-3/TRBV12-4	-	TRBJ1-1	TGTGCCAGCAGCTATGACAGCCCGAACACTGAAGCTTTCTTT	CASSYDSPNTEAFF
-	TRBV2	-	TRBJ2-3	TGTGCCAGCAGTGCCAGGGGCTTCACAGATACGCAGTATTTT	CASSARGFTDTQYF
TRBD1	TRBV10-3	-	TRBJ1-2	TGTGCCATCAGAGACAGGGAGGACTATGGCTACACCTTC	CAIRDREDYGYTF
-	TRBV11-2	few	TRBJ2-1	TGTGCCAGCAGCTTAGGGCTAGCTAATCTTCATGAGCAGTTCTTC	CASSLGLANLHEQFF
TRBD2	TRBV5-5	-	TRBJ2-7	TGTGCCAGCAGCTTGTTGGGGGAGGGTTCAGGCGAGCAGTACTTC	CASSLLGEGSGEQYF
TRBD2	TRBV30	few	TRBJ2-5	TGTGCCTGGAGTGTACTCCCAGCGGGGGACCAAGAGACCCAGTACTTC	CAWSVLPAGDQETQYF
-	TRBV27	-	TRBJ2-2	TGTGCCAGCAGTTTCGATTCTAACACCGGGGAGCTGTTTTTT	CASSFDSNTGELFF
-	TRBV7-2	-	TRBJ2-3	TGTGCCAGCAGCTTGCGGACTCGAACGGCAGATACGCAGTATTTT	CASSLRTRTADTQYF
TRBD1	TRBV7-8	-	TRBJ2-1	TGTGCCAGCAATAACCCGACACAGGGGTCCCATGAGCAGTTCTTC	CASNNPTQGSHEQFF
-	TRBV25-1	-	TRBJ2-1	TGTGCCAGCAGTGCCCGACAGGCTAGCTCCTACAATGAGCAGTTCTTC	CASSARQASSYNEQFF
TRBD2	TRBV12-3/TRBV12-4	-	TRBJ2-2	TGTGCCAGCAGTTTGAGGGCGGGGGGGCCATCCGGGGAGCTGTTTTTT	CASSLRAGGPSGELFF
TRBD2	TRBV29-1	few	TRBJ2-2	TGCAGCGTTGAAGCCCCCTGGGGTAGCGGGGGGGCCACCGGGGAGCTGTTTTTT	CSVEAPWGSGGATGELFF
TRBD1	TRBV7-7	few	TRBJ1-1	TGTGCTAGCAGCTTGGGGACAGGGACGAACACTGAAGCTTTCTTT	CASSLGTGTNTEAFF
TRBD1	TRBV7-2	few	TRBJ2-7	TGTGCCAGCAGACCCCCCGGGACAGCTTATCCCTACGAGCAGTACTTC	CASRPPGTAYPYEQYF
-	TRBV12-3/TRBV12-4	many	TRBJ1-5	TGTGCCAGCAGTCCGGTCAGCAATCAGCCCCAGCATTTT	CASSPVSNQPQHF
-	TRBV11-2	few	TRBJ2-7	-	CASSFSVAVYEQYF
-	TRBV20-1	few	TRBJ2-1	TGCAGTGCTAGCAGTTTCAGCGGCCGGGGCAATGAGCAGTTCTTC	CSASSFSGRGNEQFF
TRBD2	TRBV10-3	few	TRBJ2-1	TGTGCCATCAGTGAGTCGACTAGCGGTCCCCCCCCCGAGCAGTTCTTC	CAISESTSGPPPEQFF
TRBD2	TRBV7-6	-	TRBJ2-7	TGTGCCAGCAGCACCTGGCGGGGGGAGCAGTACTTC	CASSTWRGEQYF
TRBD1	TRBV20-1	few	TRBJ2-7	TGCAGTGCTAGTGCCTTTGGACAGGGCCCCTCCTACGAGCAGTACTTC	CSASAFGQGPSYEQYF
-	TRBV27	-	TRBJ2-1	TGTGCCAGTAACCGACTCCCTGGGTACAATGAGCAGTTCTTC	CASNRLPGYNEQFF
TRBD2	TRBV4-1	-	TRBJ2-7	TGCGCCAGCAGCTTCACTAGCGGGGTCCGGGGCGAGCAGTACTTC	CASSFTSGVRGEQYF
-	TRBV4-1	-	TRBJ2-5	TGCGCCAGCAGCCAAGTGGCCACAGGGTTGGAGACCCAGTACTTC	CASSQVATGLETQYF
-	TRBV6-5	-	TRBJ2-3	TGTGCCAGCAGTTACTTGGAAACAGATACGCAGTATTTT	CASSYLETDTQYF
TRBD1	TRBV20-1	-	TRBJ1-1	TGCAGTGCTAGACGGACAGGGTTTGGCACTGAAGCTTTCTTT	CSARRTGFGTEAFF
-	TRBV4-1	few	TRBJ1-4	TGCGCCAGCAGTCATCCCCCAGAGGTAGGGGGAAAACTGTTTTTT	CASSHPPEVGGKLFF
-	TRBV5-4	few	TRBJ1-1	TGTGCCAGCAGCTACGGGGATTACACTGAAGCTTTCTTT	CASSYGDYTEAFF
TRBD1	TRBV12-5	few	TRBJ2-3	TGTGCTAGTGGTCCCTCCCAGGGGGCTGGGGATACGCAGTATTTT	CASGPSQGAGDTQYF
-	TRBV5-6	few	TRBJ1-4	TGTGCCAGCAGCTTGGTGACGGTTAATGAAAAACTGTTTTTT	CASSLVTVNEKLFF
-	TRBV28	-	TRBJ2-5	TGTGCCAGCAGTGGGGGGACAGAAGAGACCCAGTACTTC	CASSGGTEETQYF
TRBD1	TRBV9	-	TRBJ2-7	TGTGCCAGCAGCCCTGAGGGGGCGCGAATGGAAGAGCAGTACTTC	CASSPEGARMEEQYF
-	TRBV12-3/TRBV12-4	-	TRBJ2-7	TGTGCCAGCAGTTGGGGCCAGTACGAGCAGTACTTC	CASSWGQYEQYF
-	TRBV5-6	few	TRBJ2-7	TGTGCCAGCAGCTTGGGACGGACAGCGATATCCTACGAGCAGTACTTC	CASSLGRTAISYEQYF
-	TRBV20-1	-	TRBJ2-7	TGCAGTGCTCGCAGGGCCCGCGACTACGAGCAGTACTTC	CSARRARDYEQYF
TRBD2	TRBV12-3/TRBV12-4	-	TRBJ2-3	TGTACCAGCAGTTTTGCTCTCGGGACTAGGCTTGGTGGAGATACGCAGTATTTT	CTSSFALGTRLGGDTQYF
TRBD2	TRBV20-1	-	TRBJ2-1	TGCAGTGCTAGAGATCTCCTAGCGGGGAATGAGCAGTTCTTC	CSARDLLAGNEQFF
TRBD2	TRBV14	-	TRBJ2-3	TGTGCCAGCAGCCCTCAAATTCCTCTCCTAGCGGGGGTGAGCTTGGGTCGACCAACGGATACGCAGTATTTT	CASSPQIPLLAGVSLGRPTDTQYF
-	TRBV12-3/TRBV12-4	-	TRBJ2-1	TGTGCCAGCAGTTTTAGCCTCCACTCCTACAATGAGCAGTTCTTC	CASSFSLHSYNEQFF
TRBD1	TRBV6-1	-	TRBJ2-7	TGTGCCAGCAGTGAAAGGGTCGGGACAGGCTACGAGCAGTACTTC	CASSERVGTGYEQYF
-	TRBV7-6	few	TRBJ2-1	TGTGCCAGCAGCTTAACCCACACCAGAGCGTTCGATAATGAGCAGTTCTTC	CASSLTHTRAFDNEQFF
-	TRBV6-2/TRBV6-3	-	TRBJ2-3	TGTGCCAGCAGCGCGGGGGCGATCGGGACAGATACGCAGTATTTT	CASSAGAIGTDTQYF
TRBD2	TRBV7-3	-	TRBJ2-1	TGTGCCAGCAGCTTAGGGCCCAGCGGGGGGGCCAGTGGGAATGAGCAGTTCTTC	CASSLGPSGGASGNEQFF
-	TRBV9	-	TRBJ2-3	TGTGCCAGCAGCGTAGGGTCACTAGCGGACAGGGATACGCAGTATTTT	CASSVGSLADRDTQYF
-	TRBV20-1	-	TRBJ1-1	TGCAGTGCTAGGTCACCCGAGAACACTGAAGCTTTCTTT	CSARSPENTEAFF
-	TRBV9	-	TRBJ2-7	TGTGCCAGCAGCGTAACTCCCAGCACCTACGAGCAGTACTTC	CASSVTPSTYEQYF
-	TRBV4-1	-	TRBJ2-1	TGCGCCAGCAGCCAAGTCGGGCGGGGTGGGTTGGAGCAGTTCTTC	CASSQVGRGGLEQFF
TRBD2	TRBV27	few	TRBJ2-4	TGTGCCAGCAGTTTAAGGACTAGAAACATTCAGTACTTC	CASSLRTRNIQYF
TRBD1	TRBV12-3/TRBV12-4	once	TRBJ2-5	TGTGCCAGCAGTTCACAGACAGGGTTGGTGACCCAGTACTTC	CASSSQTGLVTQYF
TRBD2	TRBV10-1	few	TRBJ2-5	TGCGCCAGCCGGCGAAAGACTAGCCAGGAGACCCAGTACTTC	CASRRKTSQETQYF
TRBD1	TRBV6-1	few	TRBJ1-3	TGTGCCAGCAGGACACAGGGGCGGGGAAACACCATATATTTT	CASRTQGRGNTIYF
-	TRBV7-2	-	TRBJ2-7	TGTGCCAGCAGCTTAGTGGGGGCAGGGGACGAGCAGTACTTC	CASSLVGAGDEQYF
-	TRBV29-1	few	TRBJ2-7	TGCAGCGTATCGACAGCCCCTTCCTACGAGCAGTACTTC	CSVSTAPSYEQYF
-	TRBV25-1	few	TRBJ2-5	TGTGCCAGCAGTGATTGGGAAGAGACCCAGTACTTC	CASSDWEETQYF